This T cell receptor (beta chain) was identified in a study of shared clonotypes between healthy human individuals. Some clones are missing from TCRdb's copy, which holds only in-frame ones; the method was immunoSEQ multiplex PCR. The sample records about 2.1 million clones, around 93% being singletons. Germline CDR1 reads SEHNR; CDR2 reads FQNEAQ (reference sequence). The CDR3 loop spans 16 amino acids. The V and J ends lost 0 bases and 0 bases respectively, with 12 bases between them. The naive CD8 fraction comprised CD45RO-negative cells positively selected for CCR7 and excluded terminally differentiated effector memory CD45RA+ cells.

Material for sequencing was naive CD8+ T cells from PBMCs. The sequence was collected from a man between 18 and 35 years old in good health. Some clones in this sample may be carry-over from other donors' samples. This rearrangement joins TRBV7-9 to TRBJ2-7; maybe TRBD1 (7 bases). Here the CDR3 reads CASSLARDSHSYEQYF. CDR3 nucleotide sequence: TGTGCCAGCAGCTTAGCGCGGGACAGCCACTCCTACGAGCAGTACTTC.